These 18 T cell receptor beta chains originate from one sample sequenced in a study of beta chain features in type 1 diabetes. Expressed TCRB transcripts got sequenced, as all isolated RNA was reverse transcribed. The table came from immunoSEQ multiplex PCR; TCRdb's copy has only in-frame clones and leaves some out. The repertoire holds around 340,000 clones, with 15% to 20% as singletons. Material for sequencing was naive CD4+ T cells from blood. The receptors here all came from a woman under 30 in good health.

This chain uses TRBV5-6 with TRBJ1-1, with a weak D call TRBD1 (5 bases). V shed 3 bases and J shed 4 bases, with 16 bases lying between them. CDR1 and CDR2 (germline): SGHDT, YYEEEE. This CDR3 has 15 residues. CDR3 sequence (DNA): TGTGCCAGCAGCTCCACCCTACAGGTATTCACTGAAGCTTTCTTT. Its protein is CASSSTLQVFTEAFF.

The CDR3 region is CASSPRHGGSTDTQYF. CDR3 DNA sequence: TGTGCCAGCAGCCCCCGCCACGGGGGGAGCACAGATACGCAGTATTTT. This rearrangement joins TRBV9 to TRBJ2-3; 7 bases fit TRBD2. The CDR3 is made up of 16 amino acids. Germline V gene sequence: CDR1 SGDLS, CDR2 YYNGEE. Trimming at V came to 4 bases and at J to 0 bases, leaving 8 bases not matched to a gene.

This clone occurred a few times. The rearrangement joins TRBV30 to TRBJ2-3, with a tentative D call TRBD1 (6 bases). V gave up 1 base and J gave up 3 bases, with 11 bases separating them. Looked up from germline, CDR1 is GTSNPN and CDR2 is SVGIG (reference sequence). The CDR3 totals 14 residues. DNA for the CDR3: TGTGCCTGGAGTGATGGACAGAGAACAGATACGCAGTATTTT. Protein product: CAWSDGQRTDTQYF.

This clone was detected only a few times. The rearrangement uses TRBV29-1 and TRBJ2-6; possible D gene TRBD1, 6 bases. With 2 bases removed from V and 0 bases from J, the gap between germline ends came to 11 bases. The CDR3 has 16 amino acids. Per germline, CDR1 SQVTM and CDR2 ANQGSEA. CDR3 in amino acids: CSVENRADSGANVLTF. Here the CDR3 DNA reads TGCAGCGTTGAAAACAGGGCCGACTCTGGGGCCAACGTCCTGACTTTC.

The chain carries TRBV30 and TRBJ2-2; D is perhaps TRBD2 (5 bases). Trimming removed 6 bases at V and 3 bases at J, with 17 bases between. Per the germline V gene, CDR1 is GTSNPN and CDR2 is SVGIG (reference sequence). The CDR3 runs to 15 residues. The CDR3 here is CACPAGVVYTGELFF. For the CDR3, the DNA is TGTGCCTGCCCTGCCGGGGTGGTTTACACCGGGGAGCTGTTTTTT.

This clone turned up a few times. The rearrangement joins TRBV5-8 to TRBJ2-3, with TRBD2 matching 9 bases. From germline, CDR1 is SGHTS and CDR2 YDEGEE. This CDR3 is 18 amino acids long. J was trimmed by 2 bases and V by 0 bases; bases with no gene match: 10. The CDR3 here is CASSLAALGLAVTDTQYF. CDR3 bases: TGTGCCAGCAGCTTGGCCGCCCTGGGACTAGCCGTCACAGATACGCAGTATTTT.

The rearrangement links TRBV6-1 to TRBJ2-4; tentative D call: TRBD2 (6 bases). Per germline, CDR1 MNHNS and CDR2 SASEGT. CDR3 length: 11 amino acids. Trimming cost V 8 bases and J 8 bases, with 10 bases left between them. CDR3 loop: CASYGGDIQYF. The CDR3, as DNA: TGTGCCAGCTATGGAGGGGACATTCAGTACTTC.

This chain connects TRBV30 to TRBJ1-1; 10 bases are shared with TRBD1. Looked up from germline, CDR1 is GTSNPN and CDR2 is SVGIG (reference sequence). This CDR3 is 14 amino acids long. Trimming took 3 bases from V and 4 from J; bases not matched to a gene: 5. The CDR3 is CAWRGQGKVTEAFF. CDR3 DNA sequence: TGTGCCTGGAGGGGACAGGGGAAGGTCACTGAAGCTTTCTTT.

This clone was recorded a few times. The chain is built from TRBV5-1 and TRBJ2-5, with 11 bases that match TRBD2. J lost 4 bases, V lost 7 bases, and 6 bases had no gene match. The germline gives CDR1 SGHRS, CDR2 YFSETQ. The CDR3 sequence is 14 residues long. In DNA, the CDR3 is TGCGCCAGCTCTACTAGCGGGAGTTTAGAGACCCAGTACTTC. It is translated as CASSTSGSLETQYF. The full variable domain, with the rest looked up from reference TRBV5-1 and TRBJ2-5, is KAGVTQTPRYLIKTRGQQVTLSCSPISGHRSVSWYQQTPGQGLQFLFEYFSETQRNKGNFPGRFSGRQFSNSRSEMNVSTLELGDSALYLCASSTSGSLETQYFGPGTRLLVL.

The chain couples TRBV2 to TRBJ1-2, with D maybe TRBD1 (6 bases). The germline CDR1 and CDR2 sequences are SNHLY and FYNNEI. The CDR3 has 14 amino acids. Between the trimmed V and J ends, which lost 1 base and 5 bases, there was a span of 11 bases. CDR3 region: CASSEGRGGYGYTF. The CDR3 DNA follows: TGTGCCAGCAGTGAAGGCAGGGGAGGGTATGGCTACACCTTC.

This clone has more than one count but fewer than ten. The chain employs TRBV4-1 and TRBJ1-4, with no clear D. This CDR3 contains 15 residues. In germline, CDR1 is MGHRA, CDR2 YSYEKL. Trimming took 4 bases from V and 0 from J, leaving 9 bases between them. CDR3 DNA: TGCGCCAGCAGCCGGACTGGTGCAACTAATGAAAAACTGTTTTTT. Its translation: CASSRTGATNEKLFF.

This chain joins TRBV20-1 and TRBJ2-7, with unresolved D. This CDR3 has 11 amino acids. Germline V gene sequence: CDR1 DFQATT, CDR2 SNEGSKA (reference sequence). Between the trimmed V and J ends, which lost 6 bases and 4 bases, there was a span of 10 bases. The chain's CDR3 is CSAASGYEQYF. The CDR3, as DNA: TGCAGTGCCGCGTCGGGTTACGAGCAGTACTTC.

The rearrangement joins TRBV30 to TRBJ2-3; tentative D call: TRBD2 (5 bases). V dropped 2 bases and J dropped 6 bases, with 12 bases sitting between them. This CDR3 is built from 13 residues. The germline gives CDR1 GTSNPN, CDR2 SVGIG (reference sequence). CDR3 sequence reads: CAWSPGYEDTQYF. For the CDR3, the DNA is TGTGCCTGGAGTCCGGGGTATGAGGATACGCAGTATTTT.

The chain has TRBV2 and TRBJ1-5, with no clear D. The V gene's germline CDR1 is SNHLY and CDR2 FYNNEI. This CDR3 is 15 amino acids long. V was cut by 3 bases and J by 6 bases, with 15 bases left in between. In DNA form, the CDR3 reads TGTGCCAGCAGTGATGGGCAGAGTCGCAGTCAGCCCCAGCATTTT. Translation: CASSDGQSRSQPQHF. Using reference TRBV2 and TRBJ1-5 for the parts outside the CDR3, the full variable domain is EPEVTQTPSHQVTQMGQEVILRCVPISNHLYFYWYRQILGQKVEFLVSFYNNEISEKSEIFDDQFSVERPDGSNFTLKIRSTKLEDSAMYFCASSDGQSRSQPQHFGDGTRLSIL.

This clone turned up a few times. This rearrangement joins TRBV6-5 to TRBJ2-1; no reliable D call. V was cut by 4 bases and J by 6 bases, with 7 bases left in between. Germline V gene lookup returns CDR1 MNHEY and CDR2 SVGAGI. The CDR3 runs to 12 residues. As DNA, the CDR3 is TGTGCCAGCAGTTCGCCTAGCAATGAGCAGTTCTTC. Residues: CASSSPSNEQFF.

The chain links TRBV29-1 to TRBJ1-2; D is perhaps TRBD1 (6 bases). The CDR3 totals 13 residues. V dropped 4 bases and J dropped 8 bases, with 17 bases sitting between them. Germline CDR1 reads SQVTM; CDR2 reads ANQGSEA. The CDR3 DNA reads as TGCAGCGTTGGTAGGGGCCCAGGGGACGGCTACACCTTC. It specifies CSVGRGPGDGYTF. Based on the CDR3 plus reference TRBV29-1 and TRBJ1-2, the full variable domain is SAVISQKPSRDICQRGTSLTIQCQVDSQVTMMFWYRQQPGQSLTLIATANQGSEATYESGFVIDKFPISRPNLTFSTLTVSNMSPEDSSIYLCSVGRGPGDGYTFGSGTRLTVV.

The chain has TRBV5-1 and TRBJ2-2; TRBD1 agrees at 7 bases. Germline CDR1 is SGHRS and CDR2 is YFSETQ. Trimming took 5 bases from V and 0 from J; bases not matched to a gene: 1. The CDR3 runs 14 residues. The chain's CDR3 is CASRDRPNTGELFF. As DNA, the CDR3 is TGCGCCAGCAGGGACAGGCCGAACACCGGGGAGCTGTTTTTT. Combining the CDR3 with reference TRBV5-1 and TRBJ2-2 gives the whole variable domain KAGVTQTPRYLIKTRGQQVTLSCSPISGHRSVSWYQQTPGQGLQFLFEYFSETQRNKGNFPGRFSGRQFSNSRSEMNVSTLELGDSALYLCASRDRPNTGELFFGEGSRLTVL.

This clone came up a few times. The chain joins TRBV6-5 to TRBJ2-5; 7 bases are a match to TRBD2. The ends lost 6 bases at V and 5 bases at J; junction bases unmatched: 9. The CDR3 contains 14 residues. Germline values: CDR1 MNHEY, CDR2 SVGAGI. CDR3 region: CASRPARGKETQYF. CDR3 sequence (DNA): TGTGCCAGCAGACCGGCGCGGGGGAAGGAGACCCAGTACTTC.